This is a list of T cell receptor beta chains from one sample in a study of T cells in Graves' hyperthyroidism and ophthalmopathy. One entry per CDR3 protein results from TCRdb running MiXCR on the multiplex PCR reads. The sample holds some 350,000 distinct CDR3 sequences; roughly 15% are singletons and the top ten take about 20%. Input material: blood. Receptor source: a woman aged 55-69 years with Graves' ophthalmopathy. The CDR3 runs from the conserved cysteine through the conserved F or W. A D gene is named only where the DNA matches it firmly. The size of a clone is reported for some rows only, either as once, few or many, or as a class for expanded clones.

CDR3,DNA,V,D,size,J
CSAEGLAGVSSLNNEQFF,TGCAGTGCTGAGGGACTAGCGGGAGTCAGCAGCCTTAACAATGAGCAGTTCTTC,TRBV20-1,TRBD2,many,TRBJ2-1
CASSPQVDTQYF,TGTGCCAGCAGTCCCCAGGTGGATACGCAGTATTTT,TRBV12-3/TRBV12-4,NA,many,TRBJ2-3
CSVRKGSYEQYF,TGCAGCGTCCGTAAGGGCTCCTACGAGCAGTACTTC,TRBV29-1,NA,few,TRBJ2-7
CASTMTGGYTQYF,TGTGCCAGTACCATGACAGGGGGGTATACGCAGTATTTT,TRBV19,TRBD1,NA,TRBJ2-3
CSATHYEQYF,TGCAGTGCCACCCATTACGAGCAGTACTTC,TRBV20-1,NA,many,TRBJ2-7
CASSFTAIGGETQYF,TGCGCCAGCAGCTTTACAGCCATTGGCGGTGAGACCCAGTACTTC,TRBV5-1,NA,many,TRBJ2-5
CASSLAPRTSSYNEQFF,TGTGCCAGCAGCTTAGCCCCACGGACTAGCTCCTACAATGAGCAGTTCTTC,TRBV11-2,TRBD2,many,TRBJ2-1
CASRLTSGRAGGELFF,TGTGCCAGCAGGCTAACTAGCGGGAGGGCCGGCGGGGAGCTGTTTTTT,TRBV28,TRBD2,many,TRBJ2-2
CSARDRANSPLHF,TGCAGTGCTAGGGACAGGGCTAATTCACCCCTCCACTTT,TRBV20-1,TRBD1,NA,TRBJ1-6
CASSCLPGQGDGELFF,TGTGCCAGCAGTTGCCTCCCTGGACAGGGCGACGGGGAGCTGTTTTTT,TRBV28,TRBD1,NA,TRBJ2-2
CASTSGWDEQYF,TGTGCCAGCACTTCCGGATGGGACGAGCAGTACTTC,TRBV12-3/TRBV12-4,NA,few,TRBJ2-7
CSAKQGDTEAFF,TGCAGTGCTAAACAGGGGGACACTGAAGCTTTCTTT,TRBV20-1,TRBD1,many,TRBJ1-1
CVSSEAGGNTEAFF,TGTGTCAGCAGTGAAGCAGGAGGGAACACTGAAGCTTTCTTT,TRBV6-1,NA,few,TRBJ1-1
CASSLGVLANNEQFF,TGTGCCAGCAGCTTAGGTGTGCTAGCGAACAATGAGCAGTTCTTC,TRBV11-2,NA,many,TRBJ2-1
CSARVEGVSYNEQFF,TGCAGTGCTAGGGTTGAGGGAGTTTCCTACAATGAGCAGTTCTTC,TRBV20-1,NA,many,TRBJ2-1
CASSILAGGPDTQYF,TGTGCCAGCAGCATCCTAGCGGGAGGGCCAGATACGCAGTATTTT,TRBV13,TRBD2,many,TRBJ2-3
CASAQYGPSTDTQYF,TGTGCCAGCGCACAGTACGGTCCTAGCACAGATACGCAGTATTTT,TRBV7-2,NA,many,TRBJ2-3
CASTQERESYEQYF,TGTGCCAGCACCCAGGAGCGGGAGAGCTACGAGCAGTACTTC,TRBV12-3/TRBV12-4,TRBD2,NA,TRBJ2-7
CSAPTSGAPSSYNEQFF,TGCAGTGCCCCGACTAGCGGGGCTCCTAGCTCCTACAATGAGCAGTTCTTC,TRBV20-1,TRBD2,many,TRBJ2-1
CSAPGGGQPQHF,TGCAGTGCTCCGGGGGGGGGTCAGCCCCAGCATTTT,TRBV20-1,NA,NA,TRBJ1-5
CASSQDQYTQYF,TGTGCCAGCAGCCAAGATCAGTATACGCAGTATTTT,TRBV3-1,NA,many,TRBJ2-3
CSVGAAGGEQYF,TGCAGCGTCGGGGCCGCTGGAGGCGAGCAGTACTTC,TRBV29-1,NA,few,TRBJ2-7
CASSLRGAGDTEAFF,TGCGCCAGCAGCTTGAGAGGGGCAGGGGACACTGAAGCTTTCTTT,TRBV5-1,NA,few,TRBJ1-1
CASSLVGQGQPQHF,TGTGCCAGCAGCTTAGTTGGGCAGGGCCAGCCCCAGCATTTT,TRBV7-2,NA,many,TRBJ1-5
CASSQGLITDTQYF,TGTGCCAGCAGCCAAGGGCTGATCACAGATACGCAGTATTTT,TRBV3-1,NA,many,TRBJ2-3
CASSQQGVNQPQHF,TGCGCCAGCAGCCAACAGGGGGTCAATCAGCCCCAGCATTTT,TRBV4-1,TRBD1,few,TRBJ1-5
CASSHPTEDEDTQYF,TGTGCCAGCAGCCACCCCACGGAGGACGAAGATACGCAGTATTTT,TRBV3-1,NA,many,TRBJ2-3
CASSPRSGANEQYF,TGTGCCAGCAGCCCTAGGTCGGGAGCAAACGAGCAGTACTTC,TRBV12-3/TRBV12-4,NA,many,TRBJ2-7
CASGPRQGAGNEQFF,TGTGCCAGCGGACCCAGGCAGGGGGCGGGCAATGAGCAGTTCTTC,TRBV2,TRBD1,many,TRBJ2-1
CASSLWLAENYEQYF,TGTGCCAGCAGTTTGTGGCTAGCGGAAAACTACGAGCAGTACTTC,TRBV28,TRBD2,many,TRBJ2-7
CASSDGGSGEKLFF,TGTGCCAGCAGTGATGGAGGGAGCGGGGAAAAACTGTTTTTT,TRBV2,NA,many,TRBJ1-4
CASSLNGGSGYEQFF,TGTGCCAGCAGCTTAAACGGCGGGAGCGGGTATGAGCAGTTCTTC,TRBV7-3,TRBD2,NA,TRBJ2-1
CATSGLTEGGGNEQFF,TGTGCCACCAGTGGCCTGACGGAGGGGGGTGGGAATGAGCAGTTCTTC,TRBV24-1,NA,many,TRBJ2-1
CASSPGRGPNQPQHF,TGTGCCAGCAGCCCGGGGAGGGGACCAAATCAGCCCCAGCATTTT,TRBV3-1,NA,many,TRBJ1-5
CASSYSSNDISRMNTEAFF,TGTGCCAGCAGTTACTCAAGTAACGATATATCACGCATGAACACTGAAGCTTTCTTT,TRBV6-6,NA,many,TRBJ1-1
CASSIDAGLALDEQFF,TGTGCCAGTAGTATAGATGCTGGTCTAGCTCTCGATGAGCAGTTCTTC,TRBV19,NA,NA,TRBJ2-1
CATSEAGGGRSQHF,TGTGCCACCAGTGAAGCAGGGGGCGGGAGGTCCCAGCATTTT,TRBV24-1,TRBD1,NA,TRBJ1-5
CASSAGQGIAKNIQYF,TGTGCCAGCAGCGCGGGACAGGGAATAGCCAAAAACATTCAGTACTTC,TRBV9,TRBD1,NA,TRBJ2-4
CASSQVPSGRSGELFF,TGTGCCAGCAGCCAAGTCCCTAGCGGGAGGTCCGGGGAGCTGTTTTTT,TRBV3-1,TRBD2,NA,TRBJ2-2
CASSRTSGNYEQYF,TGCGCCAGCAGCCGGACTAGCGGGAACTACGAGCAGTACTTC,TRBV5-1,TRBD2,few,TRBJ2-7
CASRYLGGGETQYF,TGTGCCAGCAGGTACCTCGGAGGGGGCGAGACCCAGTACTTC,TRBV5-6,NA,few,TRBJ2-5
CASSGGSFAGELFF,TGTGCCAGCAGCGGCGGGAGTTTCGCCGGGGAGCTGTTTTTT,TRBV9,TRBD2,few,TRBJ2-2
CASSPGASSYEQYF,TGCGCCAGCAGCCCAGGGGCCAGCTCCTACGAGCAGTACTTC,TRBV5-1,NA,many,TRBJ2-7
CASIRTSGRIVSYEQYF,TGTGCCAGCATCAGAACATCAGGCAGGATCGTCTCCTACGAGCAGTACTTC,TRBV2,NA,few,TRBJ2-7
CASSPPVPYNEQFF,TGTGCCAGCAGTCCTCCTGTCCCCTACAATGAGCAGTTCTTC,TRBV2,NA,many,TRBJ2-1
CASALETFGANVLTF,TGTGCCAGCGCCCTAGAGACCTTTGGGGCCAACGTCCTGACTTTC,TRBV6-1,NA,many,TRBJ2-6
CSVVGTSGFYTQYF,TGCAGCGTTGTCGGGACTAGCGGGTTCTATACGCAGTATTTT,TRBV29-1,TRBD2,many,TRBJ2-3
CASSSSGKTGELFF,TGTGCCAGCAGCTCTAGCGGGAAGACCGGGGAGCTGTTTTTT,TRBV5-8,TRBD2,few,TRBJ2-2
CASKLYGTSGRHSTDTQYF,TGTGCCAGCAAGCTTTATGGGACTAGCGGGAGGCATAGCACAGATACGCAGTATTTT,TRBV6-2/TRBV6-3,TRBD2,many,TRBJ2-3
CATSRAGGDRGRRDTQYF,TGTGCCACCAGCAGAGCTGGCGGGGACAGGGGGCGCAGGGATACGCAGTATTTT,TRBV15,TRBD1,NA,TRBJ2-3